The following is a TCR beta chain sequence with its context. Its specificity is unknown. This sample was included in a study of cytomegalovirus exposure and HLA in healthy donors. Overall study findings and caveats: Earlier analysis yielded a pattern in which most TCR beta V segments were productive about 87% or about 30% of the time. In vitro data verified a few CMV-associated chains as specific for CMV antigens.

Use of 60 Vbeta and 13 Jbeta primers characterized the PCR. Clones were read by immunoSEQ multiplex PCR, and TCRdb kept only the in-frame ones, dropping some. The sample yields about 120,000 clones, 76% seen once. V dropped 6 bases and J dropped 1; count of bases not matched to a gene: 9. The CDR3 consists of 15 residues. Per germline, CDR1 SGHNT and CDR2 YYREEE (reference sequence). V gene TRBV5-4 combines with J gene TRBJ1-1; 7 bases line up with TRBD1. The sample was PBMCs. This receptor was taken from a woman between 35 and 50 years old in good health and CMV-seropositive. CDR3 in amino acids: CASIPTQGGNTEAFF. The CDR3 bases are TGTGCCAGCATCCCAACGCAGGGGGGGAACACTGAAGCTTTCTTT.